The 29 T cell receptor beta chains below all came from one sample that was sequenced in a study of T cell repertoires in cytomegalovirus infection. TCRdb re-called the reads through MiXCR, storing one row per CDR3 protein. This sample has 650,000 to 900,000 distinct CDR3 sequences, with about 28% found just once. Antigens for these TCRs are unknown. The sequencing here drew on cultured CD8+ T cells from PBMCs, taken from culture after CMV antigen stimulation. These receptors were taken from a human donor in good health (CMV status not recorded). Some clones in this sample may be carry-over from other donors' samples.

This clonotype has ten or more counts. V gene TRBV10-3 combines with J gene TRBJ1-2, with 8 bases matching TRBD1. The germline gives CDR1 ENHRY, CDR2 SYGVKD. The CDR3 covers 19 residues. The V segment lost 0 bases and the J segment 4 bases; nucleotides outside the gene matches: 16. CDR3 bases: TGTGCCATCAGTGAGTCCCCCCCGGACAGGGAGGGTCTCAGCTATGGCTACACCTTC. The encoded protein is CAISESPPDREGLSYGYTF.

This chain joins TRBV7-9 and TRBJ2-7, with 10 nucleotides matching TRBD2. The CDR3 runs 16 residues. Looked up from germline, CDR1 is SEHNR and CDR2 is FQNEAQ (reference sequence). V lost 4 bases to trimming and J lost 7 bases; unmatched junction nucleotides: 13. The CDR3 sequence: CASSSLLAGEYAEQYV. The CDR3 DNA is TGTGCCAGCAGCTCACTCCTAGCGGGGGAGTACGCGGAGCAGTACGTC.

The CDR3 nucleotides are TGTGCCAGCAGCGGACAGGTCCGTGCCTACGAGCAGTACGTC. Its protein product is CASSGQVRAYEQYV. This rearrangement joins TRBV13 to TRBJ2-7, with 7 nucleotides matching TRBD1. Trimming cost V 5 bases and J 2 bases; bases outside gene matches: 6. Germline loops: CDR1 PRHDT, CDR2 FYEKMQ (reference sequence). The CDR3 has 14 residues.

The V and J genes are TRBV27 and TRBJ2-1, with a weak D call TRBD1 (6 bases). CDR3 size: 13 residues. V dropped 8 bases and J dropped 1 base, with 9 bases sitting between them. The germline gives CDR1 MNHEY, CDR2 SMNVEV (reference sequence). The CDR3 DNA follows: TGTGCCAGCCAGGGGATATCCTACAATGAGCAGTTCTTC. Its translation: CASQGISYNEQFF.

J is TRBJ2-2 and V is TRBV5-6; 9 positions agree with TRBD1. The CDR3 is made up of 14 amino acids. Germline assignment: CDR1 SGHDT and CDR2 YYEEEE. V gave up 3 bases and J gave up 7 bases; unmatched junction bases: 4. The CDR3 nucleotides read TGTGCCAGCAGCTCCGGACAGGGGTTCGGGGAGCTGTTTTTT. It specifies CASSSGQGFGELFF.

CDR3 amino acids: CASSLWASGAEETQYF. CDR3 sequence (DNA): TGTGCCAGCAGTTTATGGGCTAGCGGGGCAGAAGAGACCCAGTACTTC. The chain is built from TRBV27 and TRBJ2-5, with 9 positions matching TRBD2. The CDR3 is 16 residues long. J lost 3 bases, V lost 1 base, and 6 bases had no gene match. The germline gives CDR1 MNHEY, CDR2 SMNVEV (reference sequence).

The chain joins TRBV27 to TRBJ1-2; maybe TRBD1 (5 bases). V was cut by 0 bases and J by 4 bases, with 12 bases left in between. Germline CDR1 reads MNHEY; CDR2 reads SMNVEV (reference sequence). The CDR3 runs to 15 residues. The CDR3: CASSLSGAHRYGYTF. The DNA of the CDR3 is TGTGCCAGCAGTTTATCAGGGGCGCATCGCTATGGCTACACCTTC.

This chain connects TRBV12-3 or TRBV12-4 to TRBJ1-6; TRBD1 is a possible D gene (6 bases). V dropped 6 bases and J dropped 10 bases, with 22 bases sitting between them. The CDR3 loop spans 16 amino acids. The CDR3 reads CASSSFPPGDQSPLHF. CDR3 in DNA: TGTGCCAGCAGCTCTTTCCCGCCAGGGGATCAGTCACCCCTCCACTTT.

This clonotype was seen once. This chain connects TRBV20-1 to TRBJ2-1; 10 nucleotides match TRBD2. The CDR3 loop spans 14 amino acids. CDR1 is DFQATT and CDR2 is SNEGSKA in the germline V gene (reference sequence). Trimming at V came to 5 bases and at J to 5 bases, leaving 6 bases not matched to a gene. As DNA, the CDR3 is TGCAGTGCTGTAGCGGGGGGACCAAACAATGAGCAGTTCTTC. Its translation is CSAVAGGPNNEQFF.

This clonotype showed up just a few times. This chain connects TRBV28 to TRBJ2-7; TRBD2 matches at 8 bases. From germline, CDR1 is MDHEN and CDR2 SYDVKM. This CDR3 contains 15 residues. V lost 5 bases, J lost 5 bases, and 11 bases stayed unmatched. CDR3 in amino acids: CASSLLLGGVNEQYF. The CDR3, as DNA: TGTGCCAGCAGTCTCCTCCTCGGGGGGGTTAACGAGCAGTACTTC. The full variable domain, with the rest looked up from reference TRBV28 and TRBJ2-7, is DVKVTQSSRYLVKRTGEKVFLECVQDMDHENMFWYRQDPGLGLRLIYFSYDVKMKEKGDIPEGYSVSREKKERFSLILESASTNQTSMYLCASSLLLGGVNEQYFGPGTRLTVT.

This clonotype was seen a handful of times. The chain carries TRBV10-3 and TRBJ2-1; a possible D gene is TRBD2 (5 bases). Trimming took 6 bases from V and 10 from J, leaving 10 bases between them. This CDR3 has 11 amino acids. Per germline, CDR1 ENHRY and CDR2 SYGVKD. The CDR3 DNA reads TGTGCCATCAGAGCCCCGGGGGAGCAGTTCTTC. Protein: CAIRAPGEQFF.

This clonotype has only one observation. The genes are TRBV23-1 and TRBJ2-1; 8 nucleotides match TRBD1. TRBV23-1 is an ORF; its function is uncertain. The V segment lost 7 bases and the J segment 0 bases; nucleotides outside the gene matches: 5. This CDR3 is 15 amino acids long. CDR3 region: CASKPTGGSYNEQFF. CDR3 nucleotide sequence: TGCGCCAGCAAACCCACAGGGGGCTCCTACAATGAGCAGTTCTTC.

This clonotype was counted only a few times. J is TRBJ2-3 and V is TRBV28; TRBD2 agrees at 12 bases. Looked up from germline, CDR1 is MDHEN and CDR2 is SYDVKM. This CDR3 is 16 amino acids long. V shed 3 bases, J shed 5 bases, and the junction held 6 bases outside the gene matches. The CDR3, as DNA: TGTGCCAGCAGTTTTCCTAGCGGGGGGGCTATAGATACGCAGTATTTT. It specifies CASSFPSGGAIDTQYF.

A few counts support this clonotype. The chain uses TRBV7-4 and TRBJ2-1, with a weak D call TRBD2 (6 bases). The length of the CDR3 is 18 residues. Trimming removed 1 base from V and 3 bases from J, with 19 bases in between. Germline lookup yields CDR1 SGHVT and CDR2 SQSDAQ. The CDR3 DNA sequence: TGTGCCAGCAGCTTAGAAGGCGGAGGGTCCTACTTCTACAATGAGCAGTTCTTC. Residues: CASSLEGGGSYFYNEQFF.

This clonotype was counted only a few times. This chain connects TRBV6-2 or TRBV6-3 to TRBJ2-1; D unresolved. CDR3 length: 14 residues. V was clipped by 3 bases and J by 8 bases, with 14 bases between them. Germline V gives CDR1 MNHEY, CDR2 SVGEGT. The chain's CDR3 is CASSYLSLWDEQFF. CDR3 bases: TGTGCCAGCAGTTATTTGTCTCTCTGGGATGAGCAGTTCTTC.

This clonotype was picked up a small number of times. The rearrangement links TRBV11-3 to TRBJ2-2, with D tentatively TRBD2 (6 bases). Germline loops: CDR1 SGHNT, CDR2 YENEEA. Trimming shortened V by 4 bases and J by 6 bases, and 12 bases separated the two germline ends. The CDR3 loop spans 14 amino acids. The CDR3 DNA reads TGTGCCAGCAGCTCGGGATGGGGGGCCGGGGAGCTGTTTTTT. It is translated as CASSSGWGAGELFF.

The chain couples TRBV20-1 to TRBJ2-3; maybe TRBD1 (6 bases). The CDR3 sequence is 12 residues long. Germline values: CDR1 DFQATT, CDR2 SNEGSKA (reference sequence). V was clipped by 3 bases and J by 4 bases, with 8 bases between them. CDR3 nucleotide sequence: TGCAGTGCTAGCAGGGGATCAGATACGCAGTATTTT. The encoded protein is CSASRGSDTQYF.

The rearrangement joins TRBV6-6 to TRBJ2-1; no clear D gene. This CDR3 is 13 amino acids long. CDR1 MNHNY and CDR2 SVGAGI come from the germline V gene (reference sequence). V was cut by 0 bases and J by 10 bases, with 10 bases left in between. The CDR3 DNA reads as TGTGCCAGCAGTTACTCGGGGTGGGAAGAGCAGTTCTTC. Its protein is CASSYSGWEEQFF.

The chain uses TRBV7-2 and TRBJ2-5; D possibly corresponds to TRBD2 (5 bases). CDR3 length: 14 residues. The V end was cut by 2 bases, the J end by 9 bases, with 16 bases between. The V gene's germline CDR1 is SGHTA and CDR2 FQGNSA. Written as DNA, the CDR3 is TGTGCCAGCAGCTTAAAATCCAAGCTCGGGGCCCAGTACTTC. It encodes CASSLKSKLGAQYF.

This clonotype was recorded at least ten times. The chain uses TRBV27 and TRBJ2-7; D may match TRBD1 or TRBD2 (5 bases each). V gave up 3 bases and J gave up 3 bases, with 15 bases separating them. The CDR3 runs 15 residues. CDR1 is MNHEY and CDR2 is SMNVEV in the germline V gene (reference sequence). CDR3 DNA sequence: TGTGCCAGCAGTTTTATTACTGGGGGAGTCTACGAGCAGTACTTC. As protein: CASSFITGGVYEQYF.

This clonotype occurred a few times. V usage is TRBV27 and J usage is TRBJ2-7; 11 bases match TRBD2. CDR1 is MNHEY and CDR2 is SMNVEV in the germline V gene (reference sequence). V was clipped by 7 bases and J by 7 bases; unmatched bases: 9. The CDR3 extends over 14 amino acids. The CDR3 DNA reads as TGTGCCAGCACCCCTCCGGGACTAGCGGAGGAGCAGTACTTC. The encoded protein is CASTPPGLAEEQYF.

A few counts support this clonotype. This chain connects TRBV7-9 to TRBJ1-2; TRBD1 agrees at 7 bases. CDR1 is SEHNR, CDR2 FQNEAQ, per germline (reference sequence). V lost 1 base and J lost 4; bases outside the gene matches: 18. This CDR3 has 19 amino acids. The CDR3 loop reads CASSLGMIRDRTGFYGYTF. The CDR3 nucleotides are TGTGCCAGCAGCTTAGGAATGATACGGGACAGAACGGGGTTCTATGGCTACACCTTC.

This clonotype appeared a few times. CDR3 nucleotides: TGTGCCAGCAGTTTATACAGGGTCAATATAGATGAGCAGTTCTTC. As protein: CASSLYRVNIDEQFF. The chain combines TRBV27 with TRBJ2-1; a weak D match, TRBD1 (6 bases). The CDR3 is made up of 15 amino acids. CDR1 is MNHEY and CDR2 is SMNVEV in the germline V gene (reference sequence). V was clipped by 1 base and J by 8 bases, with 15 bases between them.

In this sample, this clonotype turned up a few times. J is TRBJ2-3 and V is TRBV12-3 or TRBV12-4, with TRBD2 identical over 8 bases. J gave up 0 bases and V 6 bases, and 11 bases lay outside the gene matches. The length of the CDR3 is 17 residues. The CDR3 region is CASSQTGTRISTDTQYF. The CDR3 nucleotides are TGTGCCAGCAGCCAGACCGGGACTAGGATAAGCACAGATACGCAGTATTTT.

The chain recombines TRBV7-9 with TRBJ2-7, with TRBD1 matching 8 bases. V shed 5 bases and J 5 bases; nucleotides not matched to a gene: 17. The CDR3 is 17 amino acids. The germline gives CDR1 SEHNR, CDR2 FQNEAQ (reference sequence). CDR3 in amino acids: CASSRPFLDRVWHEQYF. The CDR3 bases are TGTGCCAGCAGCAGGCCGTTCCTGGACAGGGTTTGGCACGAGCAGTACTTC.

This rearrangement joins TRBV6-1 to TRBJ1-2, with D unclear. The germline CDR1 and CDR2 sequences are MNHNS and SASEGT. The CDR3 runs to 18 residues. V lost 0 bases and J 0 bases, leaving 17 bases between the germline ends. The CDR3: CASSEAFWSQNSNYGYTF. DNA for the CDR3: TGTGCCAGCAGTGAAGCGTTCTGGAGTCAGAACTCTAACTATGGCTACACCTTC.

The J gene is TRBJ1-1, the V gene TRBV5-4; D is unclear. The V and J ends lost 3 bases and 0 bases respectively, with 18 bases between them. The germline gives CDR1 SGHNT, CDR2 YYREEE (reference sequence). The CDR3 length is 17 residues. The CDR3 region is CASSSDDTYDMNTEAFF. The CDR3 DNA sequence: TGTGCCAGCAGCTCCGACGACACTTACGACATGAACACTGAAGCTTTCTTT.

This clonotype was counted only a few times. J is TRBJ2-7 and V is TRBV20-1, with 7 bases matching TRBD1. The CDR3 extends over 14 amino acids. Germline lookup yields CDR1 DFQATT and CDR2 SNEGSKA (reference sequence). V lost 1 base, J lost 2 bases, and 5 bases stayed unmatched. The CDR3 DNA follows: TGCAGTGCTAGAGGAACGGGACAGCCCTACGAGCAGTACGTC. Protein sequence: CSARGTGQPYEQYV.

This clonotype was seen more than once but under ten times. The rearrangement uses TRBV20-1 and TRBJ2-5; 12 nucleotides align to TRBD2. Looked up from germline, CDR1 is DFQATT and CDR2 is SNEGSKA (reference sequence). The ends lost 5 bases at V and 5 bases at J; junction bases unmatched: 9. The CDR3 is 15 residues long. CDR3 loop: CSADPSGGAFETQYF. The DNA for the CDR3 is TGCAGTGCTGACCCTAGCGGGGGGGCGTTCGAGACCCAGTACTTC.